This TCR beta chain was captured in a study of CD8+CD57+ T cells in acquired aplastic anemia. Study-wide points: Almost 30 shared CD8+ CDR3s appeared highly expressed within patients' immunodominant clones.

Patients picked for sequencing had shown CD8+CD57+ cell expansion detected by flow cytometry. Therapy had not been given to patients before blood sampling. On this clonotype: The antigen is not known.

It was genomic DNA that served as the template for profiling TCR beta VDJ and CDR3. From the reads, TCRdb called clonotypes with MiXCR, one entry per CDR3 protein. Among about 200,000 distinct CDR3 sequences listed, more than 55% were seen once. The junction had 3 bases not matched to a gene; V was cut back by 2 bases and J by 3 bases. In germline, CDR1 is DFQATT, CDR2 SNEGSKA (reference sequence). This CDR3 contains 13 residues. The TCR comes from a human donor with aplastic anemia. This chain links TRBV20-1 with TRBJ2-7; the match to TRBD1 covers 8 bases. The sequenced sample was sorted CD4+, CD8+, or CD8+CD57+ T cells (not recorded which) from PBMCs. CDR3 DNA: TGCAGTGCTAGACAGGGGGCGCGCTACGAGCAGTACTTC. Amino acids: CSARQGARYEQYF.